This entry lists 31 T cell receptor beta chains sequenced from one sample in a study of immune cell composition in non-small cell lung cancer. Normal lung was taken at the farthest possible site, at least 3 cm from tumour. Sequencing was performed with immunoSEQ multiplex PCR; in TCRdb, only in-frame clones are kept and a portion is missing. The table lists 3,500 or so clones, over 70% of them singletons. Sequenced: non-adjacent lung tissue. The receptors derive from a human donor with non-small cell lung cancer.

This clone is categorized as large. The chain's CDR3 is CASSPTGRGTEAFF. The CDR3 DNA reads TGTGCCAGCAGCCCCACAGGGAGAGGCACTGAAGCTTTCTTT. The chain uses TRBV11-2 and TRBJ1-1, with D possibly being TRBD1 (6 bases). Germline CDR1 reads SGHAT; CDR2 reads FQNNGV. The CDR3 is made up of 14 amino acids. V gave up 5 bases and J gave up 4 bases, with 14 bases separating them. Supplemented by reference TRBV11-2 and TRBJ1-1, the full variable domain reads EAGVAQSPRYKIIEKRQSVAFWCNPISGHATLYWYQQILGQGPKLLIQFQNNGVVDDSQLPKDRFSAERLKGVDSTLKIQPAKLEDSAVYLCASSPTGRGTEAFFGQGTRLTVV.

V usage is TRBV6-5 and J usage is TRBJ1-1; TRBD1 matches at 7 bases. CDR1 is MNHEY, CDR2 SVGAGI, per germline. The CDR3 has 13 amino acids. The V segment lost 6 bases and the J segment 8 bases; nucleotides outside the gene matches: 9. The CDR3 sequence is CASSPPGQAEAFF. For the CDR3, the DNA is TGTGCCAGCAGCCCCCCCGGACAGGCAGAAGCTTTCTTT.

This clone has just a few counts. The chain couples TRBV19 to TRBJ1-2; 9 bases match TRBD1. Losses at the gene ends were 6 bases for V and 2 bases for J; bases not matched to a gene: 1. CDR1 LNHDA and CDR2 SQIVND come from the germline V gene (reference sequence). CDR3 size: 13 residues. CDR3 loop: CASRGQGNYGYTF. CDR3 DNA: TGTGCCAGTAGGGGACAGGGAAACTATGGCTACACCTTC.

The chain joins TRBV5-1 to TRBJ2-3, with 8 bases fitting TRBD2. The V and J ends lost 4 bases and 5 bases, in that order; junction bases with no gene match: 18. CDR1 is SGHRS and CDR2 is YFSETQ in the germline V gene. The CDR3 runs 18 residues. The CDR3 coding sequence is TGCGCCAGCAGCCCGGGTAGGAAAGCGGGAGAGATGGTAGATACGCAGTATTTT. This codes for CASSPGRKAGEMVDTQYF.

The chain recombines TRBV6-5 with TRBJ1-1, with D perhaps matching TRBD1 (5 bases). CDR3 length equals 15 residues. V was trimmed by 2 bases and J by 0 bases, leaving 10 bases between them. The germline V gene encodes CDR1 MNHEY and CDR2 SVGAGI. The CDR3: CASSYAGQVNTEAFF. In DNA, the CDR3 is TGTGCCAGCAGTTACGCTGGACAAGTGAACACTGAAGCTTTCTTT.

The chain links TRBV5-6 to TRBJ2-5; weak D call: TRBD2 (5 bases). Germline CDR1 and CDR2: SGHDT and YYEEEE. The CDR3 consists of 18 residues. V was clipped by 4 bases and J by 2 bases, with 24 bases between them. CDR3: CASSRWRGQAYTQETQYF. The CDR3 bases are TGTGCCAGCAGCCGTTGGAGAGGGCAGGCGTACACTCAAGAGACCCAGTACTTC.

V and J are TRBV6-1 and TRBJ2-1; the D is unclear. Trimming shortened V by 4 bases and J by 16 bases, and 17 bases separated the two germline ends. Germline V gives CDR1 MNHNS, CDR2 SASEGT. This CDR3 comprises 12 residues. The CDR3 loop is CASSVELLPLFF. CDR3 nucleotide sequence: TGTGCCAGCAGTGTAGAACTTCTCCCGCTATTCTTC.

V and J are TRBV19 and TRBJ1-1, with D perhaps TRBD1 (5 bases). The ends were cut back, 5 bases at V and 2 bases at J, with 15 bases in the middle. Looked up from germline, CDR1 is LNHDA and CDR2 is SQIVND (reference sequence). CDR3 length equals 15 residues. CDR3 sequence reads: CASSSNAGTNTEAFF. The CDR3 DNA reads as TGTGCCAGTAGTTCAAACGCGGGGACCAACACTGAAGCTTTCTTT. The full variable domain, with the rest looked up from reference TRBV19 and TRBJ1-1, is DGGITQSPKYLFRKEGQNVTLSCEQNLNHDAMYWYRQDPGQGLRLIYYSQIVNDFQKGDIAEGYSVSREKKESFPLTVTSAQKNPTAFYLCASSSNAGTNTEAFFGQGTRLTVV.

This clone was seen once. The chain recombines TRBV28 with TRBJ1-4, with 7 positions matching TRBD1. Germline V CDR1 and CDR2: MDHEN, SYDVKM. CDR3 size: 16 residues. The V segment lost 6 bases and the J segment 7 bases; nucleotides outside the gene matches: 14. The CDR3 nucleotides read TGTGCCAGCAGCTTGGGGATGACAGGGAAAAGTGAAAAACTGTTTTTT. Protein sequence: CASSLGMTGKSEKLFF.

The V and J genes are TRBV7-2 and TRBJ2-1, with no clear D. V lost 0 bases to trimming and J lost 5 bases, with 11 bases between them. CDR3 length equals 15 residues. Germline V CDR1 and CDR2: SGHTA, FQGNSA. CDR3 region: CASSLALLTNNEQFF. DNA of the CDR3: TGTGCCAGCAGCTTAGCGCTTCTAACCAACAATGAGCAGTTCTTC. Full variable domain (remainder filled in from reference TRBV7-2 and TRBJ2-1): GAGVSQSPSNKVTEKGKDVELRCDPISGHTALYWYRQSLGQGLEFLIYFQGNSAPDKSGLPSDRFSAERTGGSVSTLTIQRTQQEDSAVYLCASSLALLTNNEQFFGPGTRLTVL.

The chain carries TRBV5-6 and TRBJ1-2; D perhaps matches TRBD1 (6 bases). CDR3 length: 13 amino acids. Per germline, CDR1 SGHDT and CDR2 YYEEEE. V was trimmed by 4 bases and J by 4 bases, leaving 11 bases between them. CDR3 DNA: TGTGCCAGCAGCAGGGGGGGAAGCTATGGCTACACCTTC. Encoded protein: CASSRGGSYGYTF.

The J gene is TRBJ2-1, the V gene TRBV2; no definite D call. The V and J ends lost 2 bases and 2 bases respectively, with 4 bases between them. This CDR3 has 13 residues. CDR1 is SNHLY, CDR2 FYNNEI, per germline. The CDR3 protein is CASSETAYNEQFF. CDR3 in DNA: TGTGCCAGCAGTGAAACGGCCTACAATGAGCAGTTCTTC.

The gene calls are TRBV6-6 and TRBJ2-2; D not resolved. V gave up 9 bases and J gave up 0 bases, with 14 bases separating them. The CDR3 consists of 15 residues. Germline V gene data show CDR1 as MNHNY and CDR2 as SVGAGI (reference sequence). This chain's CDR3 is CASYGWVSNTGELFF. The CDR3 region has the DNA TGTGCCAGTTACGGGTGGGTCTCGAACACCGGGGAGCTGTTTTTT.

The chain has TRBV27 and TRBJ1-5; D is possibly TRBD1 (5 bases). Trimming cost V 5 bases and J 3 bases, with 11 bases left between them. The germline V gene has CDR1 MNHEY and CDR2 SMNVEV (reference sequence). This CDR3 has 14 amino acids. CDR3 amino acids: CASSPGQFNQPQHF. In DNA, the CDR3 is TGTGCCAGCAGTCCCGGACAATTCAATCAGCCCCAGCATTTT.

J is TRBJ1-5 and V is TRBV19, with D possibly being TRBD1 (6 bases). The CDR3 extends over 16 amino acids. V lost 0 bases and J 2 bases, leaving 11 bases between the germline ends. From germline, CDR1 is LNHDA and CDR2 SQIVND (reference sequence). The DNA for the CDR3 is TGTGCCAGTAGTATAGATACAGGGTTAGGCAATCAGCCCCAGCATTTT. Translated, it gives CASSIDTGLGNQPQHF.

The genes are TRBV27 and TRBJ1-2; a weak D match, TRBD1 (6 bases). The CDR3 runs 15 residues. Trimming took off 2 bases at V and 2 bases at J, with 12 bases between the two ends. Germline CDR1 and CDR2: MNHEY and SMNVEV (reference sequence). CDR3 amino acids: CASSLQGTWNYGYTF. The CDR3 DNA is TGTGCCAGCAGTTTACAAGGGACATGGAACTATGGCTACACCTTC.

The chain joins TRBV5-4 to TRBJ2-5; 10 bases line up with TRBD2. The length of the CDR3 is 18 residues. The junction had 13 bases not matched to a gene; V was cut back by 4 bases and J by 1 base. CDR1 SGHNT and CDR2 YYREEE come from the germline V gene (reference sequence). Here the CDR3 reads CASSPPAGGPSGQETQYF. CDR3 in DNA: TGTGCCAGCAGCCCCCCAGCGGGAGGGCCCTCGGGCCAAGAGACCCAGTACTTC.

As DNA, the CDR3 is TGTGCCAGCAGCTCCCATTCTTGGACAGAAAACTACGAGCAGTACGTC. It encodes CASSSHSWTENYEQYV. This rearrangement joins TRBV13 to TRBJ2-7; the D gene is possibly TRBD1 (6 bases). The CDR3 consists of 16 residues. With 4 bases removed from V and 3 bases from J, the gap between germline ends came to 19 bases. Germline CDR1 reads PRHDT; CDR2 reads FYEKMQ (reference sequence).

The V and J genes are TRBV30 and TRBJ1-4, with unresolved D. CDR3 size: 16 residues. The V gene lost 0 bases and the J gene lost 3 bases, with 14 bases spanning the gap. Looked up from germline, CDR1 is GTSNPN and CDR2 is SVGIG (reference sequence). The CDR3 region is CAWSVVTAGSNEKLFF. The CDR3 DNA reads TGTGCCTGGAGTGTTGTGACCGCCGGGTCTAATGAAAAACTGTTTTTT.

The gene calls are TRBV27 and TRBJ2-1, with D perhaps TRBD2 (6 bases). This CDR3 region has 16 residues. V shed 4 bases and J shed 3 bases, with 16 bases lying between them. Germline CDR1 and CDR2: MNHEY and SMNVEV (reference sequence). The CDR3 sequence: CASSSAGPPNYNEQFF. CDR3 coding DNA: TGTGCCAGCAGTTCCGCGGGACCCCCTAACTACAATGAGCAGTTCTTC.

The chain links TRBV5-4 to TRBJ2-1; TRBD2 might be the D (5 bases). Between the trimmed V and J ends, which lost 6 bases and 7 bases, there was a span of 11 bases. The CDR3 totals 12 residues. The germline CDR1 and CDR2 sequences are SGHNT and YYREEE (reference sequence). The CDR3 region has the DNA TGTGCCAGCACCACCCCGGGGAATGAGCAGTTCTTC. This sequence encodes CASTTPGNEQFF.

In DNA, the CDR3 is TGTGCCACCAGCAGCTACAGGGTACAAGAGACCCAGTACTTC. Protein product: CATSSYRVQETQYF. The chain recombines TRBV15 with TRBJ2-5; D may be TRBD1 (6 bases). Germline lookup yields CDR1 LNHNV and CDR2 YYDKDF (reference sequence). The V gene lost 3 bases and the J gene lost 2 bases, with 10 bases spanning the gap. The length of the CDR3 is 14 residues. Based on the CDR3 plus reference TRBV15 and TRBJ2-5, the full variable domain is DAMVIQNPRYQVTQFGKPVTLSCSQTLNHNVMYWYQQKSSQAPKLLFHYYDKDFNNEADTPDNFQSRRPNTSFCFLDIRSPGLGDTAMYLCATSSYRVQETQYFGPGTRLLVL.

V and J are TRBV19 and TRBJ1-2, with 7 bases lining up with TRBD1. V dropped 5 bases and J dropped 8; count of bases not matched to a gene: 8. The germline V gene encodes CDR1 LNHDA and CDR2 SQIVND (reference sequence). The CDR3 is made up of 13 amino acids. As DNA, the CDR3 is TGTGCCAGTAGTCCCGACAGGGCTAGCGGCTACACCTTC. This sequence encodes CASSPDRASGYTF.

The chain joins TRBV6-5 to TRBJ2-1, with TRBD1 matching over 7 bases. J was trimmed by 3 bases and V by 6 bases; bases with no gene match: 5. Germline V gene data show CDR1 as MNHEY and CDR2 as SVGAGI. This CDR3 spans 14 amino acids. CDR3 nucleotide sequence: TGTGCCAGCAGAGACAGGGTTTTCTACAATGAGCAGTTCTTC. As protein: CASRDRVFYNEQFF.

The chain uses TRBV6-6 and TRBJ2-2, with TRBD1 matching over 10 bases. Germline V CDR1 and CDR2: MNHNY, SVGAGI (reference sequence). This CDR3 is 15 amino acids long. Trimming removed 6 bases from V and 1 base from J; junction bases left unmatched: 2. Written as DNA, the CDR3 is TGTGCCAGCAGCGGACAGGGGGGGAACACCGGGGAGCTGTTTTTT. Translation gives CASSGQGGNTGELFF.

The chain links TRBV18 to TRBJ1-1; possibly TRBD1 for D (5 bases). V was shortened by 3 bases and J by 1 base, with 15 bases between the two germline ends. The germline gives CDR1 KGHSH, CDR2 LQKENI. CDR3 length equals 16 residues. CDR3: CASSPPEVRENTEAFF. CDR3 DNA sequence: TGTGCCAGCTCACCGCCCGAGGTCAGGGAGAACACTGAAGCTTTCTTT.

CDR3 sequence (DNA): TGTGCCAGCAACCCCGGGACAGCTAGCTATGGCTACACCTTC. Protein: CASNPGTASYGYTF. V usage is TRBV19 and J usage is TRBJ1-2; the match to TRBD1 covers 7 bases. The CDR3 is made up of 14 amino acids. Losses at the gene ends were 9 bases for V and 4 bases for J; bases not matched to a gene: 11. The V gene's germline CDR1 is LNHDA and CDR2 SQIVND (reference sequence).

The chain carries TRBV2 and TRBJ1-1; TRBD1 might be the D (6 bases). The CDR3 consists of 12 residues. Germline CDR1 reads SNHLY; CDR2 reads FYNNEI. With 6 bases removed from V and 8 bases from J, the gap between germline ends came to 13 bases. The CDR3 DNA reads TGTGCCAGCAGCGCCGGGGGGCCCGAAGCTTTCTTT. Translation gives CASSAGGPEAFF.

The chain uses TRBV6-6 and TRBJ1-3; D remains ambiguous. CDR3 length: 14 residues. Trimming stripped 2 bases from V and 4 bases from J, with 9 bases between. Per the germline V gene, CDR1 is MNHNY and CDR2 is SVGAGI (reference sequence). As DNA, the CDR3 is TGTGCCAGCAGTTACACCGGGAGCGGAAACACCATATATTTT. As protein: CASSYTGSGNTIYF.

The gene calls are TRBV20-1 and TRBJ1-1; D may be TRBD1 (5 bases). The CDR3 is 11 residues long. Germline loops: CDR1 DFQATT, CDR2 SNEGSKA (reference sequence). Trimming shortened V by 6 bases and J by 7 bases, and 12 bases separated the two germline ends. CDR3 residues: CSARGGYEAFF. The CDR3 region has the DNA TGCAGTGCAAGGGGTGGTTATGAAGCTTTCTTT.

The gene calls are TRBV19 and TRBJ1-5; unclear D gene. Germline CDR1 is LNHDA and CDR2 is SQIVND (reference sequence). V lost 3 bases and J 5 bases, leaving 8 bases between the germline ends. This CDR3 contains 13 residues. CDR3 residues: CASSMDSDQPQHF. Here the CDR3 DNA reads TGTGCCAGTAGTATGGACTCAGATCAGCCCCAGCATTTT.